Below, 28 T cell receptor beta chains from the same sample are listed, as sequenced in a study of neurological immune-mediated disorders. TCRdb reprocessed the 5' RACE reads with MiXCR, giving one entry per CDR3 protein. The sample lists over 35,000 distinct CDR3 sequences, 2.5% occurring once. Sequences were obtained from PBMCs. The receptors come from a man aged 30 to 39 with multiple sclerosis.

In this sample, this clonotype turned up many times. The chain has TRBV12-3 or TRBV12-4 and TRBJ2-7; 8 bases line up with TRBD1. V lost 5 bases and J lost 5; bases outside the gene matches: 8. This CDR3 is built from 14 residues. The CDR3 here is CASSAYRGIHEQYF. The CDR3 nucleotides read TGTGCCAGCAGTGCATACAGGGGGATCCACGAGCAGTACTTC.

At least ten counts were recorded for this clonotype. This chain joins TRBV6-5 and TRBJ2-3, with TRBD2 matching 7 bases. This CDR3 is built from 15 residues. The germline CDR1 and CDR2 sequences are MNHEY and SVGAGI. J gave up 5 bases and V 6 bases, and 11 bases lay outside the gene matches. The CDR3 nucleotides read TGTGCCAGCAGGAAAGCGGGGAGGCCCCAAGATACGCAGTATTTT. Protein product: CASRKAGRPQDTQYF.

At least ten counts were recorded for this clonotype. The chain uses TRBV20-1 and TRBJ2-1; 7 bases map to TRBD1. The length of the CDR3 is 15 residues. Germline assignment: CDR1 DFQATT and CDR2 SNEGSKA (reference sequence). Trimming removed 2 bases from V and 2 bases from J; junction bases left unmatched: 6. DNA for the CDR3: TGCAGTGCTAGACCCCGACAGGGAACCTACAATGAGCAGTTCTTC. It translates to CSARPRQGTYNEQFF.

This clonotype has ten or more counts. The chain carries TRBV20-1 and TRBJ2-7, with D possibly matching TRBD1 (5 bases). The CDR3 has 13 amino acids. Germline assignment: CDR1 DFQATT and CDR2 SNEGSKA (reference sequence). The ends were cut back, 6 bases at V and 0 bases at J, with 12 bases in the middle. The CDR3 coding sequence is TGCAGTGCGAGAAACAGGCTCTCCTACGAGCAGTACTTC. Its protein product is CSARNRLSYEQYF.

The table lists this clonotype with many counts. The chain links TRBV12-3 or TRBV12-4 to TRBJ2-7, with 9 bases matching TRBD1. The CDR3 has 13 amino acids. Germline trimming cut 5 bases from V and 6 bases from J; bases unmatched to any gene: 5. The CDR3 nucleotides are TGTGCCAGCAGTCGGGACAGGGTCTCCGAGCAGTACTTC. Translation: CASSRDRVSEQYF.

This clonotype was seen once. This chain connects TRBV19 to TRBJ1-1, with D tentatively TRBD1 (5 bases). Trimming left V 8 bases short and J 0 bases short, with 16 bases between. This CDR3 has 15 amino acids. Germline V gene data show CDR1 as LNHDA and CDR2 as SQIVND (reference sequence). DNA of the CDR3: TGTGCCAGTTCATACGGGACGGAGATGAACACTGAAGCTTTCTTT. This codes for CASSYGTEMNTEAFF.

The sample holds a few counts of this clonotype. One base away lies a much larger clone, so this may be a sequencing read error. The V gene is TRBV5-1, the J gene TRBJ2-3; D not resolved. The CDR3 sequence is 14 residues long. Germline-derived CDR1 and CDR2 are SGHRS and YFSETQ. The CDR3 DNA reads TGCGCCAGCAGCTTGGGGTCGGGCACTGATACGCAGTATTTT. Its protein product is CASSLGSGTDTQYF. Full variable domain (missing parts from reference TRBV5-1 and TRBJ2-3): KAGVTQTPRYLIKTRGQQVTLSCSPISGHRSVSWYQQTPGQGLQFLFEYFSETQRNKGNFPGRFSGRQFSNSRSEMNVSTLELGDSALYLCASSLGSGTDTQYFGPGTRLTVL.

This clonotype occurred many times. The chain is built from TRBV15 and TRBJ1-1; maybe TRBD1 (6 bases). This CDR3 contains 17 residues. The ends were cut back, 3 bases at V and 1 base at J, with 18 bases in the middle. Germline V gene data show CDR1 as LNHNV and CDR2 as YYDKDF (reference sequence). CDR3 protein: CATSRLGLQGENTEAFF. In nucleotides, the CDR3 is TGTGCCACCAGCAGGCTCGGGCTACAGGGAGAGAACACTGAAGCTTTCTTT.

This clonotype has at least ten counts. CDR3 amino acids: CASSPALRNEKLFF. CDR3 nucleotide sequence: TGTGCCAGCAGCCCTGCCCTCCGTAATGAAAAACTGTTTTTT. The chain employs TRBV11-2 and TRBJ1-4; the D is unclear. The CDR3 contains 14 residues. Per germline, CDR1 SGHAT and CDR2 FQNNGV. V was shortened by 5 bases and J by 4 bases, with 11 bases between the two germline ends.

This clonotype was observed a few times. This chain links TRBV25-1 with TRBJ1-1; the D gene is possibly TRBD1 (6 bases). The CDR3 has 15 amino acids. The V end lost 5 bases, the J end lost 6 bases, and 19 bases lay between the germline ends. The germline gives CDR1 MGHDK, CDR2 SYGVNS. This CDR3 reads CASSLGQPKGAEAFF. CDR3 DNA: TGTGCCAGCAGTCTGGGACAACCGAAAGGGGCTGAAGCTTTCTTT.

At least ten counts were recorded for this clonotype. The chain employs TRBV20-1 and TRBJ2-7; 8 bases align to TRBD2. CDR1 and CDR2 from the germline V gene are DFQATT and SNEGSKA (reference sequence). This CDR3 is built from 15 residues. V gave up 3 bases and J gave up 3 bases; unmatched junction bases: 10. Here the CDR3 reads CSARPGTRESYEQYF. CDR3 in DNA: TGCAGTGCTAGGCCGGGGACTAGGGAGAGCTACGAGCAGTACTTC.

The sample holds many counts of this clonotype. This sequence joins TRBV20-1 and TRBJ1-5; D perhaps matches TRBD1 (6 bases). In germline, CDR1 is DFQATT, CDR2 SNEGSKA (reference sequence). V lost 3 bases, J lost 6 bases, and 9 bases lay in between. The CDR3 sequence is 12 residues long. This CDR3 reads CSASRGSQPQHF. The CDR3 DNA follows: TGCAGTGCTAGTAGGGGGAGTCAGCCCCAGCATTTT.

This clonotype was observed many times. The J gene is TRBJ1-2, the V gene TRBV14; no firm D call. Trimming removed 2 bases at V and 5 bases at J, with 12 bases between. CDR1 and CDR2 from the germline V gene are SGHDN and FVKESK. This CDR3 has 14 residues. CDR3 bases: TGTGCCAGCAGCCAAATCCCGGGGAGTTATGGCTACACCTTC. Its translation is CASSQIPGSYGYTF. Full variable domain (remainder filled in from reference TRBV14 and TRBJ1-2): EAGVTQFPSHSVIEKGQTVTLRCDPISGHDNLYWYRRVMGKEIKFLLHFVKESKQDESGMPNNRFLAERTGGTYSTLKVQPAELEDSGVYFCASSQIPGSYGYTFGSGTRLTVV.

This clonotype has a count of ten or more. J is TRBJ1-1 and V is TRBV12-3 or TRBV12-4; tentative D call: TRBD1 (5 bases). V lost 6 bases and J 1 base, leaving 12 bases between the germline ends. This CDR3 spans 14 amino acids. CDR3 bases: TGTGCCAGCAGCGGCGAGGGGACGAACACTGAAGCTTTCTTT. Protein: CASSGEGTNTEAFF.

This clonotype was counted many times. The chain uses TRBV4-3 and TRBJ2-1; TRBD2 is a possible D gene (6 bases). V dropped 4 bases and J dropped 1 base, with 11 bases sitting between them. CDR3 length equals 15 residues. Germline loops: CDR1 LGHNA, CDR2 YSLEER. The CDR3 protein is CASSLSSDSYNEQFF. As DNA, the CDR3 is TGCGCCAGCAGCCTTTCTAGCGATTCCTACAATGAGCAGTTCTTC.

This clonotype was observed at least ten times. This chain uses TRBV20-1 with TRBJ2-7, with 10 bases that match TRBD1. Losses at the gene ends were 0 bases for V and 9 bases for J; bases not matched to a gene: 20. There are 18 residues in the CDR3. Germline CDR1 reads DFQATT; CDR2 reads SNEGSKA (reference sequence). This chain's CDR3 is CSARDRRTGGWGTLGQYF. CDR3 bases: TGCAGTGCTAGAGATCGGAGGACAGGGGGTTGGGGGACCTTAGGGCAGTACTTC.

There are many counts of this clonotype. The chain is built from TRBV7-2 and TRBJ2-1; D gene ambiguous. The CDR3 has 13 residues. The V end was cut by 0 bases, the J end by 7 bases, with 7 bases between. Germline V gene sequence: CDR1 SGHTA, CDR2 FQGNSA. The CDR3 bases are TGTGCCAGCAGCTTAGCAGGGCGGAATGAGCAGTTCTTC. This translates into CASSLAGRNEQFF.

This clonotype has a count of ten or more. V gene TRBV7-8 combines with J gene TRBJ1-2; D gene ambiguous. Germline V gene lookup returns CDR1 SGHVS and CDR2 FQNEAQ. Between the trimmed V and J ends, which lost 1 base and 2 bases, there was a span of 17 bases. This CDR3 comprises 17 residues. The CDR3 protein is CASSLGPAGASNYGYTF. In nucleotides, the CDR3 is TGTGCCAGCAGCTTAGGGCCGGCCGGAGCATCGAACTATGGCTACACCTTC.

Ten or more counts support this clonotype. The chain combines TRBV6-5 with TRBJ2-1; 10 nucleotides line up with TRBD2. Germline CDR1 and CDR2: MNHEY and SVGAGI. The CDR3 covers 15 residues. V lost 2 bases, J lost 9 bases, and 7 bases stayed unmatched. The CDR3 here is CASSYRTSGGAEQFF. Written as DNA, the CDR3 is TGTGCCAGCAGTTACAGGACTAGCGGAGGGGCTGAGCAGTTCTTC.

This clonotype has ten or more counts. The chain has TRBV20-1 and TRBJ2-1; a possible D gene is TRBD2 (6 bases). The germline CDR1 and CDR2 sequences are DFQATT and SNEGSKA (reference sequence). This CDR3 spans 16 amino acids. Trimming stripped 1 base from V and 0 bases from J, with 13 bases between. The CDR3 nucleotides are TGCAGTGCTAGAGTTAGCGGTCTTAGCTCCTACAATGAGCAGTTCTTC. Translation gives CSARVSGLSSYNEQFF.

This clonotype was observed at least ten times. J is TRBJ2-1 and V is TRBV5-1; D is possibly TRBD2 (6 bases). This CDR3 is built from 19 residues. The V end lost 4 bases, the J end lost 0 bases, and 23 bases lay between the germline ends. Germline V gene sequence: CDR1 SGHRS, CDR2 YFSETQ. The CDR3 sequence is CASSPGATSVGSSYNEQFF. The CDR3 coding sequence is TGCGCCAGCAGCCCCGGGGCAACTTCCGTCGGGAGCTCCTACAATGAGCAGTTCTTC.

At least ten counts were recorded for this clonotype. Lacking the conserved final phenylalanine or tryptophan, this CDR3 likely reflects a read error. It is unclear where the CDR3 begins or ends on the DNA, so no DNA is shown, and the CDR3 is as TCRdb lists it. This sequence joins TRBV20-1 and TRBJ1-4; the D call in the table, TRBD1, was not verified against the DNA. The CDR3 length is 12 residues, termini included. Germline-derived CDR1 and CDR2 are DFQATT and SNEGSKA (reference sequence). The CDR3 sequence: CSALAPIVQVPN.

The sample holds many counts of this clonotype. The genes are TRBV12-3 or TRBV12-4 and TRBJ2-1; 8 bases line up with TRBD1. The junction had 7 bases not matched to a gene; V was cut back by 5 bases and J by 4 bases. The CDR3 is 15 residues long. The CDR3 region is CASSTYRDRYNEQFF. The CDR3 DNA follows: TGTGCCAGCAGTACCTACCGGGACAGGTACAATGAGCAGTTCTTC.

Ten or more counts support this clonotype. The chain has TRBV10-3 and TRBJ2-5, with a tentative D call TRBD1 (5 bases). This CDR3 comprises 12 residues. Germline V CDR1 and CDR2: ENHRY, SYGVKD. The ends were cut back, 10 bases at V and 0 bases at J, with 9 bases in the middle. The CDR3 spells CATQGNQETQYF. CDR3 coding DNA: TGTGCCACCCAGGGAAACCAAGAGACCCAGTACTTC.

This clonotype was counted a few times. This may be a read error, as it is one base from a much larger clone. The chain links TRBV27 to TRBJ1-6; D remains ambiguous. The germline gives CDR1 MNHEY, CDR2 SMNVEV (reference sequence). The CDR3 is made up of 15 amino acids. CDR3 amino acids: CASSFSSVNGSHLHF. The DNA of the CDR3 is TGTGCCAGCAGTTTCTCTTCGGTAAATGGGTCACACCTCCACTTT.

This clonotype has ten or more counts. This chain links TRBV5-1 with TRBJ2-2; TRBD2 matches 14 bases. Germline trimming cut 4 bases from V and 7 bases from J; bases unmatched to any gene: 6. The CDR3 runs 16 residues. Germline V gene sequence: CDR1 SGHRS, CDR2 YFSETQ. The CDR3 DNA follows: TGCGCCAGCAGCCCCGGACTAGCGGGGGGCATCGGGGAGCTGTTTTTT. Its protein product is CASSPGLAGGIGELFF.

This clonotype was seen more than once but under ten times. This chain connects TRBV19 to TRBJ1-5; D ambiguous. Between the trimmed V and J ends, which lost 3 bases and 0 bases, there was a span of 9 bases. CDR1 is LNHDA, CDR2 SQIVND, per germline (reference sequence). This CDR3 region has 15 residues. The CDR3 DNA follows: TGTGCCAGTAGTATGGTGGGGAATAGCAATCAGCCCCAGCATTTT. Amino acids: CASSMVGNSNQPQHF.

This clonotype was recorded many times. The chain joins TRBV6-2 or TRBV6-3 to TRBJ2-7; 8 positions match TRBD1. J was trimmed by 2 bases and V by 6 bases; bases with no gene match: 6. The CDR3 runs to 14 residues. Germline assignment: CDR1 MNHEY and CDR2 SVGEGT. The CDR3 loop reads CASRRGQGTYEQYF. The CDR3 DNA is TGTGCCAGCAGGCGTGGACAGGGTACCTACGAGCAGTACTTC.